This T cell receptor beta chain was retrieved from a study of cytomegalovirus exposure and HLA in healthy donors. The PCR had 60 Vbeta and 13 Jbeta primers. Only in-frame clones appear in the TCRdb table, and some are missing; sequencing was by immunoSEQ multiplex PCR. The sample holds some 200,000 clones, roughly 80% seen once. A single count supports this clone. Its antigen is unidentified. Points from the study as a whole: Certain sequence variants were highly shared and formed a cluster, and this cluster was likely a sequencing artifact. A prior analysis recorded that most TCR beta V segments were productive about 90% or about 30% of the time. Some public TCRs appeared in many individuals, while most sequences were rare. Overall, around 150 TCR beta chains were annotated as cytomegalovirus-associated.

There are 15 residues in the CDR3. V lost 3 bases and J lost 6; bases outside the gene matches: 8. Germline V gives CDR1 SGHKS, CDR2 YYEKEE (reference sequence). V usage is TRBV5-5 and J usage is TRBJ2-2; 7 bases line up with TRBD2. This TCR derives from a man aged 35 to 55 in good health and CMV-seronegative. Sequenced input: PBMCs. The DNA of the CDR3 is TGTGCCAGCAGCTGGGCTAGCGGAGGGTCCGGGGAGCTGTTTTTT. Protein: CASSWASGGSGELFF. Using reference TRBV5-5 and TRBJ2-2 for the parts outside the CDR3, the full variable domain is DAGVTQSPTHLIKTRGQQVTLRCSPISGHKSVSWYQQVLGQGPQFIFQYYEKEERGRGNFPDRFSARQFPNYSSELNVNALLLGDSALYLCASSWASGGSGELFFGEGSRLTVL.